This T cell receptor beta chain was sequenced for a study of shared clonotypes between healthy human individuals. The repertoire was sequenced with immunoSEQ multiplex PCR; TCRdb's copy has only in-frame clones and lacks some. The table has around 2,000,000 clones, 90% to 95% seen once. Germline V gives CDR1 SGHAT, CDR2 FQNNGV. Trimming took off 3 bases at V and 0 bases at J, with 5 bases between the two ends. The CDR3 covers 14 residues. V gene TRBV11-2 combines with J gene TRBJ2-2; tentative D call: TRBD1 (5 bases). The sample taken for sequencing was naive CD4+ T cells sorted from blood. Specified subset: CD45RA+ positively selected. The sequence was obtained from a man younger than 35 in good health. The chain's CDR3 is CASSLTANTGELFF. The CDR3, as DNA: TGTGCCAGCAGCTTGACAGCGAACACCGGGGAGCTGTTTTTT.